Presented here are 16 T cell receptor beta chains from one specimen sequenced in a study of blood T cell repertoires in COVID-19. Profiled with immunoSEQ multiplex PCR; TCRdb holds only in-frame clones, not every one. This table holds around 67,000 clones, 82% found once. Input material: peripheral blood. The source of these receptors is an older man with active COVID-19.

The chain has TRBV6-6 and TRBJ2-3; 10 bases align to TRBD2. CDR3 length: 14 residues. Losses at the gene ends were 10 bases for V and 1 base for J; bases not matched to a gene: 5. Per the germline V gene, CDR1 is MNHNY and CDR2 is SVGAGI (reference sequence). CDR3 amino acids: CAIEREGGTDTQYF. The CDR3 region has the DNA TGTGCCATCGAGCGGGAGGGTGGCACAGATACGCAGTATTTT.

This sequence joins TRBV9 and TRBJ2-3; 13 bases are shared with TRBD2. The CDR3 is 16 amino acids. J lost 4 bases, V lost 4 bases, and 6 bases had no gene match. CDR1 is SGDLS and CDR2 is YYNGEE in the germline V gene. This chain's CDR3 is CASSYGLAGAPDTQYF. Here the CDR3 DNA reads TGTGCCAGCAGCTACGGACTAGCGGGGGCCCCAGATACGCAGTATTTT.

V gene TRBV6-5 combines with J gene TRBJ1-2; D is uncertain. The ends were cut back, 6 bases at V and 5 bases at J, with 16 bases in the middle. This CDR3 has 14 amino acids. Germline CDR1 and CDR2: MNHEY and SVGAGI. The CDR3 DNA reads TGTGCCAGCAGCAGACTGGAGGTTAGATATGGCTACACCTTC. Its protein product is CASSRLEVRYGYTF.

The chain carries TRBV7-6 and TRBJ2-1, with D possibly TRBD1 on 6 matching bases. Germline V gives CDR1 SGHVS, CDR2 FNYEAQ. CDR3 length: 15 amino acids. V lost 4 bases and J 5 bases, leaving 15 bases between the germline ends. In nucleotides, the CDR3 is TGTGCCAGCAGCTCTAACAGGGATCGGAACAATGAGCAGTTCTTC. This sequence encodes CASSSNRDRNNEQFF.

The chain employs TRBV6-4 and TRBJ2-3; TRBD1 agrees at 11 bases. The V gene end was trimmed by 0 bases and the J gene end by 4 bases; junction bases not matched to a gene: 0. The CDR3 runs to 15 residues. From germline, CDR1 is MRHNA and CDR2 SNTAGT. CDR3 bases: TGTGCCAGCAGTGACTCGGGACAGGGGGCAGATACGCAGTATTTT. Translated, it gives CASSDSGQGADTQYF.

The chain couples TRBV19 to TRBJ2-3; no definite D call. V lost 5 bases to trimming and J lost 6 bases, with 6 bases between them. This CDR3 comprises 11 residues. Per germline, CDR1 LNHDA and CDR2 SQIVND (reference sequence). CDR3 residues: CASSSRDTQYF. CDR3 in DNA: TGTGCCAGTAGTTCTCGGGATACGCAGTATTTT.

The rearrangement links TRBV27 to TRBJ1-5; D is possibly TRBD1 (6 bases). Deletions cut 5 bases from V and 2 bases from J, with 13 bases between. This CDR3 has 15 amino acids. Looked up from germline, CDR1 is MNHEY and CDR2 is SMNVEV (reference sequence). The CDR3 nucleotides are TGTGCCAGCAGTACCGGACAGCCTGGCAATCAGCCCCAGCATTTT. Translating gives CASSTGQPGNQPQHF.

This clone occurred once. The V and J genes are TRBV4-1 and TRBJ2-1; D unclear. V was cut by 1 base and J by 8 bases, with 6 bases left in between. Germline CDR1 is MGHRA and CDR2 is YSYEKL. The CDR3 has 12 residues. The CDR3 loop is CASSQGADEQFF. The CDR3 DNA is TGCGCCAGCAGCCAAGGGGCCGATGAGCAGTTCTTC.

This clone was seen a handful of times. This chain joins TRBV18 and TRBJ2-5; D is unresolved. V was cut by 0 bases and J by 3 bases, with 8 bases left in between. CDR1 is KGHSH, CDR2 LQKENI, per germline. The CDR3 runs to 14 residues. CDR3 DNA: TGTGCCAGCTCACCACCCCCACAGAAAGAGACCCAGTACTTC. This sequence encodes CASSPPPQKETQYF.

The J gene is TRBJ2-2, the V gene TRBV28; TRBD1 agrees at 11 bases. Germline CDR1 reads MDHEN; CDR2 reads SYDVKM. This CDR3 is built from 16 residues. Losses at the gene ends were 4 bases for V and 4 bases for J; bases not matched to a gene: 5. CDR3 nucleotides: TGTGCCAGCAGTTACTCCGGGACAGGGGGCACCGGGGAGCTGTTTTTT. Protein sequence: CASSYSGTGGTGELFF.

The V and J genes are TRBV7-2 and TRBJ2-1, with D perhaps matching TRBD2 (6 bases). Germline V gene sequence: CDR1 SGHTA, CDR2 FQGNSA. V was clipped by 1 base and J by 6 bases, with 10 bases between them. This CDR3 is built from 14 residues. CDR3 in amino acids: CASSLGTTFNEQFF. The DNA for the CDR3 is TGTGCCAGCAGCTTAGGGACTACCTTCAATGAGCAGTTCTTC.

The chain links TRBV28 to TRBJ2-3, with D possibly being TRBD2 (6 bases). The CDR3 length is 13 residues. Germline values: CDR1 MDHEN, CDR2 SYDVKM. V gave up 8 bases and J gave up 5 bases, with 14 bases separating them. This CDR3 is CASVIFGGDTQYF. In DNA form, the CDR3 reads TGTGCCAGCGTCATTTTCGGGGGAGATACGCAGTATTTT.

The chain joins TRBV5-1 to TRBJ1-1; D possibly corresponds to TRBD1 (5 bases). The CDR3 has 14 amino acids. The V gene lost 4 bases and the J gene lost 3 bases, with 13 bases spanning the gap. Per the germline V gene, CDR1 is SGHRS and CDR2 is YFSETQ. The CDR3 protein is CASSGGDADTEAFF. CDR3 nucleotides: TGCGCCAGCAGCGGGGGGGACGCCGACACTGAAGCTTTCTTT.

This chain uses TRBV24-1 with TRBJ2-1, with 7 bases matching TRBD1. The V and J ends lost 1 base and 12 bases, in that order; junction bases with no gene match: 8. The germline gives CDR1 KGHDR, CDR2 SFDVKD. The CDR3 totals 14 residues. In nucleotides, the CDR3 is TGTGCCACCAGTGATTTAAAGACAGGGCCGGTGCAGTTCTTC. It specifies CATSDLKTGPVQFF.

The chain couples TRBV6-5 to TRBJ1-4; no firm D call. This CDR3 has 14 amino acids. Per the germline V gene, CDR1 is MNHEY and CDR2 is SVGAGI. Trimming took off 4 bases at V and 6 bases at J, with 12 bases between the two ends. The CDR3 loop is CASSFESLDEKLFF. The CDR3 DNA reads TGTGCCAGCAGTTTTGAGTCATTGGATGAAAAACTGTTTTTT.

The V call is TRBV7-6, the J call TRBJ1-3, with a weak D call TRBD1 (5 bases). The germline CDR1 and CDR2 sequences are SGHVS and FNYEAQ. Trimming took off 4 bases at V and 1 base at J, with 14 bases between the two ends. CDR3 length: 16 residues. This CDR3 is CASSYGTAGSGNTIYF. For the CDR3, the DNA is TGTGCCAGCAGCTACGGGACGGCGGGATCTGGAAACACCATATATTTT. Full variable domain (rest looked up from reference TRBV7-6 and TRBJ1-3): GAGVSQSPRYKVTKRGQDVALRCDPISGHVSLYWYRQALGQGPEFLTYFNYEAQQDKSGLPNDRFSAERPEGSISTLTIQRTEQRDSAMYRCASSYGTAGSGNTIYFGEGSWLTVV.